This TCR beta chain was documented in a study of cytomegalovirus exposure and HLA in healthy donors. Study information: An early release of data contained about 85 million unique TCRs, which came from HLA-typed donors.

13 Jbeta primers and 60 Vbeta primers were used for the PCR. Only in-frame clones appear in the TCRdb table, and some are missing; sequencing was by immunoSEQ multiplex PCR. The sample includes 160,000 or so clones, roughly 80% of them seen just once. This clone came up once. What it recognizes is unknown. V lost 1 base and J lost 7; bases outside the gene matches: 14. Germline lookup yields CDR1 SEHNR and CDR2 FQNEAQ (reference sequence). This CDR3 comprises 17 residues. General observations from the study: CMV serostatus was the only recorded immune exposure for donors. Fewer N-insertions than the roughly 600-donor mean were reportedly shown by an Asian-associated ancestry cluster in a later analysis. Most TCR sequences were uncommon, yet certain public TCRs appeared in many donors.

The rearrangement uses TRBV7-9 and TRBJ2-5; 8 bases agree with TRBD2. Material: PBMCs. This sequence was found in a young woman in good health and CMV-seropositive. The CDR3 nucleotides read TGTGCCAGCAGCTTAGGGGCCTCGGGACTAGGAATGGGGACCCAGTACTTC. This translates into CASSLGASGLGMGTQYF.